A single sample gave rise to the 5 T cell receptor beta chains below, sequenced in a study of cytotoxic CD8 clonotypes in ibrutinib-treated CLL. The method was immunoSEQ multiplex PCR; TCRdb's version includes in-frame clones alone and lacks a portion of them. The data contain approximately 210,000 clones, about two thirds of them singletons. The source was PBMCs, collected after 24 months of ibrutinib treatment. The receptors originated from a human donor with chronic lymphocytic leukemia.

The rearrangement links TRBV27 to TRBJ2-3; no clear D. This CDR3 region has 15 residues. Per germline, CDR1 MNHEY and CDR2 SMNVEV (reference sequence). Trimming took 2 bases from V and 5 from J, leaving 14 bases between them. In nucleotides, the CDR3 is TGTGCCAGCAGTTTAATCCCGGGTGCCGAAGATACGCAGTATTTT. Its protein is CASSLIPGAEDTQYF.

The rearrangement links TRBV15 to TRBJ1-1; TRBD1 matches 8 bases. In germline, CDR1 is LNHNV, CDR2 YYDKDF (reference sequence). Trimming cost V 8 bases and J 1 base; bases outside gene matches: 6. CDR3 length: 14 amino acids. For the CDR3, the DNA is TGTGCCACCCACCCGACAGGGGCGAACACTGAAGCTTTCTTT. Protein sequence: CATHPTGANTEAFF.

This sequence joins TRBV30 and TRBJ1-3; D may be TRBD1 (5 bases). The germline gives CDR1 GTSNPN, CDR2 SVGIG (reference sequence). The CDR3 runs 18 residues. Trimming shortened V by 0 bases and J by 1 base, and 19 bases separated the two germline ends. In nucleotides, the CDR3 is TGTGCCTGGAGTGTACGGGGTTGGGGGTTTTTTTCTGGAAACACCATATATTTT. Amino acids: CAWSVRGWGFFSGNTIYF.

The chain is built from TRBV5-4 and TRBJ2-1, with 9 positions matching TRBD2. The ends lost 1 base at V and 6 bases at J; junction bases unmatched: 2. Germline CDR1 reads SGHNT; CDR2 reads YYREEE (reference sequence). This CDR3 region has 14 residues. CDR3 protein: CASSLSLAGNEQFF. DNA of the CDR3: TGTGCCAGCAGCTTGTCACTAGCGGGCAATGAGCAGTTCTTC.

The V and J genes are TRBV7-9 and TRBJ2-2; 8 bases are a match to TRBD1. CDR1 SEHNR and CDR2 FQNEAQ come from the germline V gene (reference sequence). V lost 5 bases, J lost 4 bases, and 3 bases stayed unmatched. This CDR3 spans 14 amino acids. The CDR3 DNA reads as TGTGCCAGCAGCAGACAGGGGAGCACCGGGGAGCTGTTTTTT. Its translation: CASSRQGSTGELFF.